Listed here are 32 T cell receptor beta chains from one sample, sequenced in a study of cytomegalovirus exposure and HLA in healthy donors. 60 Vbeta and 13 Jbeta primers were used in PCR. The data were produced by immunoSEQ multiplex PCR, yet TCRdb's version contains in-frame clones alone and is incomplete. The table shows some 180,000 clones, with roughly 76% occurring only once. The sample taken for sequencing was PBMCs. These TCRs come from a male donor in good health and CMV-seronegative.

CDR3 sequence reads: CASTQGAQTHNSPLHF. CDR3 bases: TGTGCCAGCACCCAAGGGGCGCAGACTCATAATTCACCCCTCCACTTT. The V gene is TRBV2, the J gene TRBJ1-6; TRBD1 might be the D (5 bases). The CDR3 runs to 16 residues. Trimming cost V 7 bases and J 5 bases, with 18 bases left between them. Germline V CDR1 and CDR2: SNHLY, FYNNEI.

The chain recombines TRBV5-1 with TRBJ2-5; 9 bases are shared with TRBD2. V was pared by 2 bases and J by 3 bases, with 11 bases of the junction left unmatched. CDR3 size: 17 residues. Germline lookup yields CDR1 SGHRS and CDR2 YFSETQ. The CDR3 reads CASSFIAGGGRKETQYF. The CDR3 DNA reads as TGCGCCAGCAGCTTTATCGCGGGGGGGGGACGGAAAGAGACCCAGTACTTC. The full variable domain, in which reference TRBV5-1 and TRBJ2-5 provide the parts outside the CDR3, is KAGVTQTPRYLIKTRGQQVTLSCSPISGHRSVSWYQQTPGQGLQFLFEYFSETQRNKGNFPGRFSGRQFSNSRSEMNVSTLELGDSALYLCASSFIAGGGRKETQYFGPGTRLLVL.

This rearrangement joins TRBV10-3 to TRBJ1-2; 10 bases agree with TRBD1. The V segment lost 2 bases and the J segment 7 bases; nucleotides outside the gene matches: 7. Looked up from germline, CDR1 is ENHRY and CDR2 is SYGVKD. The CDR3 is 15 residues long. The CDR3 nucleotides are TGTGCCATCAGTGAGACCGGGACAGGGGAAGGTGGCTACACCTTC. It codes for CAISETGTGEGGYTF.

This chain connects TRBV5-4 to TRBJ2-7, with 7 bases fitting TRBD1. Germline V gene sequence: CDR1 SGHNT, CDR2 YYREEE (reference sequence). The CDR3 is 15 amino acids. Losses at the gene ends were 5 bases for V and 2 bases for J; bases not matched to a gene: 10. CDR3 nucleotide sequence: TGTGCCAGCAGGCCGGGCGCAGGGGGACCCTACGAGCAGTACTTC. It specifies CASRPGAGGPYEQYF.

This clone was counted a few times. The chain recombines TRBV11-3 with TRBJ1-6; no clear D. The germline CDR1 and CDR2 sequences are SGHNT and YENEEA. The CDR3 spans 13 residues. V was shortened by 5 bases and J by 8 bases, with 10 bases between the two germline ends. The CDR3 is CASSPTPDSPLHF. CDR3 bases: TGTGCCAGCAGCCCTACCCCTGATTCACCCCTCCACTTT.

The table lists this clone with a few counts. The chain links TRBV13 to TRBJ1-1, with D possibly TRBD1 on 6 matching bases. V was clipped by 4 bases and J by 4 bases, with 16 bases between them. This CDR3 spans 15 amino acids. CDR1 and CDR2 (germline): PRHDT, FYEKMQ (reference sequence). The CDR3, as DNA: TGTGCCAGCAGCTGGGACAATATTGTTCCCACTGAAGCTTTCTTT. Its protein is CASSWDNIVPTEAFF.

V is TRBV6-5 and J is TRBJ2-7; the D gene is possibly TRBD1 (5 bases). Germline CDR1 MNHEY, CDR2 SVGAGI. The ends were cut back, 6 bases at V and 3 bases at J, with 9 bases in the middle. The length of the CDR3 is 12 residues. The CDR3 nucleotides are TGTGCCAGCAGCAAAACAGGCTACGAGCAGTACTTC. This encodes CASSKTGYEQYF.

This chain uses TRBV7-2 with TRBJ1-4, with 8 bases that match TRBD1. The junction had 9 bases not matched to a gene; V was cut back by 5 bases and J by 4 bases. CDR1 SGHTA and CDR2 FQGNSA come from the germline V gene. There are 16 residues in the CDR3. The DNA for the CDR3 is TGTGCCAGCAGCCCGATCAGGGGGCGGAATAATGAAAAACTGTTTTTT. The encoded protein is CASSPIRGRNNEKLFF.

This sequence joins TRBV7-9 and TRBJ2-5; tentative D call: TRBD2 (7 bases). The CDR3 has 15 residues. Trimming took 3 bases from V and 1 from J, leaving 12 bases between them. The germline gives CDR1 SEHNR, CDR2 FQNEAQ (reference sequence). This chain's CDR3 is CASSLGAGAQETQYF. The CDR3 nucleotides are TGTGCCAGCAGCTTGGGGGCGGGGGCCCAAGAGACCCAGTACTTC.

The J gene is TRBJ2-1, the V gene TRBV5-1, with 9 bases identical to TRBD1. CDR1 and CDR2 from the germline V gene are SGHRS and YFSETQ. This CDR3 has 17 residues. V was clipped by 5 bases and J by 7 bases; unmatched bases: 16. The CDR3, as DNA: TGCGCCAGCAGATCGAGAGCAGGGACAGGGATGAGAAATGAGCAGTTCTTC. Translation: CASRSRAGTGMRNEQFF.

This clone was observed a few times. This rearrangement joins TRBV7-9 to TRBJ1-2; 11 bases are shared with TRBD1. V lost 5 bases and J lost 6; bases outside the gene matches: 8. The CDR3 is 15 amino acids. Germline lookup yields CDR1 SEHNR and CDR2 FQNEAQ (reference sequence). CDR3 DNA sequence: TGTGCCAGCAGCGCCTGGGGACAGGGGGGGAATGGCTACACCTTC. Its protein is CASSAWGQGGNGYTF.

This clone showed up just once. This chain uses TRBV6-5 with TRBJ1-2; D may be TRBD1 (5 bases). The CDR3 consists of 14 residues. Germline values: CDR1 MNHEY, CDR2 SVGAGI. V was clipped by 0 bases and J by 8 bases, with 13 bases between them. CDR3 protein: CASSYSRAGRGYTF. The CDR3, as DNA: TGTGCCAGCAGTTACTCCCGGGCAGGGCGAGGCTACACCTTC.

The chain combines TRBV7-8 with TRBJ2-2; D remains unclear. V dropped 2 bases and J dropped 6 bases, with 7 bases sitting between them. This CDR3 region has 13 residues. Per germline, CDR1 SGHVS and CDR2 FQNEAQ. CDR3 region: CASSLSPAGELFF. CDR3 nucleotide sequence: TGTGCCAGCAGCTTATCACCGGCCGGGGAGCTGTTTTTT.

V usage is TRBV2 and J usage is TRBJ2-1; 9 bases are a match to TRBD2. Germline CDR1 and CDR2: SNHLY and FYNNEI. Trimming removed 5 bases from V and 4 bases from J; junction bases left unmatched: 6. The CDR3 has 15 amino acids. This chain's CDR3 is CASSTKREAYNEQFF. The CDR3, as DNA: TGTGCCAGCAGTACGAAGCGGGAGGCTTACAATGAGCAGTTCTTC.

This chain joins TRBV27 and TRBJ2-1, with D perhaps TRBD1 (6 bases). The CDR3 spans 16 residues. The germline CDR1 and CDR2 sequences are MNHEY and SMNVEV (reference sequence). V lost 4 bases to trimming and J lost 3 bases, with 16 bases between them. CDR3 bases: TGTGCCAGCAGTTGGGGTCCAGGGGCCGACTACAATGAGCAGTTCTTC. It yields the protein CASSWGPGADYNEQFF.

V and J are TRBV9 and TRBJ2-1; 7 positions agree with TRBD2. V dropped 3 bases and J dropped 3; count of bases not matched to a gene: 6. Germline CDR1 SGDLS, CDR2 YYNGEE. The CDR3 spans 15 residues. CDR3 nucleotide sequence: TGTGCCAGCAGCGCAACTAGCGAGAGCTACAATGAGCAGTTCTTC. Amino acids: CASSATSESYNEQFF.

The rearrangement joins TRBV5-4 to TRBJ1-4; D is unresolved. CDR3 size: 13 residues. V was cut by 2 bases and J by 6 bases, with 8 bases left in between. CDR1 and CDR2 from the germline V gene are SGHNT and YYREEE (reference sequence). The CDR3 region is CASSFGTDEKLFF. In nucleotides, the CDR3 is TGTGCCAGCAGCTTTGGAACAGATGAAAAACTGTTTTTT.

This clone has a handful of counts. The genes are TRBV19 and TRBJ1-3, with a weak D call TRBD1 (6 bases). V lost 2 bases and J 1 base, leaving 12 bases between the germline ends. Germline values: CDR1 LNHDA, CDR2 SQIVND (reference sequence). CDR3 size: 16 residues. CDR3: CASSILWGPSGNTIYF. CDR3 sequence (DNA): TGTGCCAGTAGTATACTTTGGGGGCCTTCTGGAAACACCATATATTTT.

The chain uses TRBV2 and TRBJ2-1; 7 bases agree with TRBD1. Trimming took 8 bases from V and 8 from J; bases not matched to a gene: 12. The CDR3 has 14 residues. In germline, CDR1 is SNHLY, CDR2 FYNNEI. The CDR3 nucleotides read TGTGCCAGCTCTCGACAGGGTGTAGGCGATGAGCAGTTCTTC. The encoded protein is CASSRQGVGDEQFF.

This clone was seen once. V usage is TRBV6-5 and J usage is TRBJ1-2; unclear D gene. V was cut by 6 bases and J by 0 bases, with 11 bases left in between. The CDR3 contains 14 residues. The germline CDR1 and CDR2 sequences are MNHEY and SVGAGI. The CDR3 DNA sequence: TGTGCCAGCAGAGGACTCCTCCCTAACTATGGCTACACCTTC. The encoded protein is CASRGLLPNYGYTF.

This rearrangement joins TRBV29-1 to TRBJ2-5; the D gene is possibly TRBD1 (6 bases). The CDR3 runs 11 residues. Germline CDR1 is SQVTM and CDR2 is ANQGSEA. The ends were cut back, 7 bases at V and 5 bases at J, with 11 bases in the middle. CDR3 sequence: CSAGVRETQYF. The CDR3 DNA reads TGCAGCGCAGGGGTTAGGGAGACCCAGTACTTC.

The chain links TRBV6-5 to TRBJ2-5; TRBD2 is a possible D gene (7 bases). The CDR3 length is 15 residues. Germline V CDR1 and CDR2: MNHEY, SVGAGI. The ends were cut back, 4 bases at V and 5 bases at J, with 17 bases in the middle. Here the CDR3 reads CASSSPRRGGETQYF. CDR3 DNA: TGTGCCAGCAGTTCCCCCCGTAGGGGGGGGGAGACCCAGTACTTC.

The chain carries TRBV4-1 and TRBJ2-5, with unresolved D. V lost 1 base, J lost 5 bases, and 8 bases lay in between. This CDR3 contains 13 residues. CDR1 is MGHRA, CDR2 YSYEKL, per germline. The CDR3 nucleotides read TGCGCCAGCAGCCAAGTCCTACCGGAGACCCAGTACTTC. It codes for CASSQVLPETQYF.

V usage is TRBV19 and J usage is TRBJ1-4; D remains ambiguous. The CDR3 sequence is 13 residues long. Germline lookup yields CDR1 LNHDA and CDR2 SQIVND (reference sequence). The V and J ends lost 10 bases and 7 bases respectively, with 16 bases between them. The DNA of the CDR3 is TGTGCCACCGGTCGGAGCGGCGGTGAAAAACTGTTTTTT. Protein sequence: CATGRSGGEKLFF.

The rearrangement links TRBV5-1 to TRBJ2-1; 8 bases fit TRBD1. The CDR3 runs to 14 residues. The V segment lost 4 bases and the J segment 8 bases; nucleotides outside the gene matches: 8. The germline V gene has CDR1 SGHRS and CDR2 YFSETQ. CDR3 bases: TGCGCCAGCAGCGCGGACAGGGTAGGGCATGAGCAGTTCTTC. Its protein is CASSADRVGHEQFF.

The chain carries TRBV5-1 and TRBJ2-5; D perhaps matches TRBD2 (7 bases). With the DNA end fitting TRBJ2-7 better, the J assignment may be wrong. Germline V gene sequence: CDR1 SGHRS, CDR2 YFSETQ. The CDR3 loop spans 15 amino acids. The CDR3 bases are TGCGCCAGCAGCTTGGAGTGGGGAGGGGGGTACGAGCAGTACTTC. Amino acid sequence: CASSLEWGGGYEQYF.

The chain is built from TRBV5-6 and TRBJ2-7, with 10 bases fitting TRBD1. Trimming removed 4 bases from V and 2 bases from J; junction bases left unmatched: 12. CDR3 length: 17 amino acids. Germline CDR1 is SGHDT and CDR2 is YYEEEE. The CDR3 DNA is TGTGCCAGCAGCCCTCGGACAGGGGGGTATATTACCTACGAGCAGTACTTC. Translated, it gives CASSPRTGGYITYEQYF.

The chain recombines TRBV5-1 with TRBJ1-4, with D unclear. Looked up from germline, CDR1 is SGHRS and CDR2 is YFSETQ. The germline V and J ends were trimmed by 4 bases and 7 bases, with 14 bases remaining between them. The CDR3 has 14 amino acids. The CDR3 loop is CASSRDPEGEKLFF. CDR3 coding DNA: TGCGCCAGCAGCCGAGATCCTGAGGGTGAAAAACTGTTTTTT. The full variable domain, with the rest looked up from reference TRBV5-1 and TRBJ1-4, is KAGVTQTPRYLIKTRGQQVTLSCSPISGHRSVSWYQQTPGQGLQFLFEYFSETQRNKGNFPGRFSGRQFSNSRSEMNVSTLELGDSALYLCASSRDPEGEKLFFGSGTQLSVL.

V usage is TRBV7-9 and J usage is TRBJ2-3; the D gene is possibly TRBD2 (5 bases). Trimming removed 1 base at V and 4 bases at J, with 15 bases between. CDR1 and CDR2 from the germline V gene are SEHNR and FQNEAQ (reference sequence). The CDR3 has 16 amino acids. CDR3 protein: CASSLGSAGPADTQYF. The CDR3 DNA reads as TGTGCCAGCAGCTTAGGAAGTGCGGGCCCCGCAGATACGCAGTATTTT.

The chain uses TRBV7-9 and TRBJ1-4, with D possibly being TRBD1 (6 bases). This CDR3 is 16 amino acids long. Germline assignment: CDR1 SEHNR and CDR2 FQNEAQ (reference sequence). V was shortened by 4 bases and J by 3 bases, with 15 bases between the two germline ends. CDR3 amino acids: CASSSTGPVANEKLFF. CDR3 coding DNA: TGTGCCAGCAGCTCAACAGGGCCGGTGGCTAATGAAAAACTGTTTTTT.

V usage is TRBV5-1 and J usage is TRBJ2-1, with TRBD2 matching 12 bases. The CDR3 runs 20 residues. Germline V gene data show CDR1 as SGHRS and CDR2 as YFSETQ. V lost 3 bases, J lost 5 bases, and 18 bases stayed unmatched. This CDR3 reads CASSSKKLAGGSYLHNEQFF. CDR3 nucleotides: TGCGCCAGCAGCTCCAAAAAACTAGCGGGGGGATCCTACCTACACAATGAGCAGTTCTTC.

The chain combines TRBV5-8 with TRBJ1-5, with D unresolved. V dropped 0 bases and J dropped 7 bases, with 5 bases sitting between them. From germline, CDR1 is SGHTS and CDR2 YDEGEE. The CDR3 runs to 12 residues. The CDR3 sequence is CASSLASQPQHF. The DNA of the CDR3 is TGTGCCAGCAGCTTGGCTTCCCAGCCCCAGCATTTT.